Presented here are 5 T cell receptor beta chains from one specimen sequenced in a study of T cell responses to AZD1222 COVID-19 vaccine. Produced via immunoSEQ multiplex PCR; TCRdb's table is partial and in-frame only. The sample records around 120,000 clones, 70% to 90% being singletons. Sequences were derived from peripheral blood, sampled on day 0 of MenACWY control vaccination. These receptors all stem from an adult in good health.

The chain links TRBV7-3 to TRBJ2-3; D is unclear. The CDR3 is made up of 15 amino acids. CDR1 SGHTA and CDR2 FQGTGA come from the germline V gene. V was clipped by 2 bases and J by 0 bases, with 9 bases between them. CDR3: CASSLFTASTDTQYF. The CDR3 DNA reads TGTGCCAGCAGCTTATTCACAGCTAGCACAGATACGCAGTATTTT.

This clone occurred once. V is TRBV5-1 and J is TRBJ1-1; tentative D call: TRBD1 (5 bases). This CDR3 spans 13 amino acids. Germline CDR1 and CDR2: SGHRS and YFSETQ. With 4 bases removed from V and 4 bases from J, the gap between germline ends came to 11 bases. The DNA for the CDR3 is TGCGCCAGCAGCGCAGGGTACGGCACTGAAGCTTTCTTT. It codes for CASSAGYGTEAFF.

CDR3 nucleotide sequence: TGTGCCAGCAGCTTGTCTGGAGGCTACACCTTC. Its translation is CASSLSGGYTF. The V gene is TRBV7-9, the J gene TRBJ1-2; D not resolved. Germline lookup yields CDR1 SEHNR and CDR2 FQNEAQ (reference sequence). Deletions cut 3 bases from V and 8 bases from J, with 7 bases between. The CDR3 runs to 11 residues. Based on the CDR3 plus reference TRBV7-9 and TRBJ1-2, the full variable domain is DTGVSQNPRHKITKRGQNVTFRCDPISEHNRLYWYRQTLGQGPEFLTYFQNEAQLEKSRLLSDRFSAERPKGSFSTLEIQRTEQGDSAMYLCASSLSGGYTFGSGTRLTVV.

The rearrangement uses TRBV28 and TRBJ1-4, with D possibly being TRBD1 (5 bases). Germline CDR1 reads MDHEN; CDR2 reads SYDVKM. Trimming removed 3 bases from V and 8 bases from J, with 16 bases in between. The CDR3 consists of 15 residues. CDR3 in DNA: TGTGCCAGCAGTTTTGAGAGAGGGGTTGGGGAAAAACTGTTTTTT. It specifies CASSFERGVGEKLFF.

In this sample, this clone turned up a few times. V usage is TRBV7-9 and J usage is TRBJ2-7, with TRBD1 matching 9 bases. Germline values: CDR1 SEHNR, CDR2 FQNEAQ (reference sequence). After removal of 2 bases from V and 5 bases from J, the junction contained 10 bases not matched to a gene. This CDR3 comprises 16 residues. The CDR3 is CASSLSQTTGGDEQYF. The CDR3 nucleotides read TGTGCCAGCAGCTTAAGCCAGACTACAGGGGGCGACGAGCAGTACTTC. Full variable domain (remainder filled in from reference TRBV7-9 and TRBJ2-7): DTGVSQNPRHKITKRGQNVTFRCDPISEHNRLYWYRQTLGQGPEFLTYFQNEAQLEKSRLLSDRFSAERPKGSFSTLEIQRTEQGDSAMYLCASSLSQTTGGDEQYFGPGTRLTVT.